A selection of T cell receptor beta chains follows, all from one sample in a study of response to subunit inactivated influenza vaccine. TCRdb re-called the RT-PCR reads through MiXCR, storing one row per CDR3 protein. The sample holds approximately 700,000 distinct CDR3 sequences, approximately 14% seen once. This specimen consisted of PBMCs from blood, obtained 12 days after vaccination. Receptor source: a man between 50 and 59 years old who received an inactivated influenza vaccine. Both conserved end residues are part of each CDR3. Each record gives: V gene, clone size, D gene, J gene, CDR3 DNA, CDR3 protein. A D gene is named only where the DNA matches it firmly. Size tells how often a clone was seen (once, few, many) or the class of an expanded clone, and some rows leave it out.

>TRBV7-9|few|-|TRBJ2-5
TGTGCCAGCAGCTTAAGGGGCTCTGGGAAAGAGACCCAGTACTTC
CASSLRGSGKETQYF
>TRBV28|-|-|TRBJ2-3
TGTGCCAGCAGTCCGGTGTTCGATACGCAGTATTTT
CASSPVFDTQYF
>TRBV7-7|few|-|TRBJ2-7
TGTGCTAGCAGCTTAGAGAGGATGGGGGAGCAGTACTTC
CASSLERMGEQYF
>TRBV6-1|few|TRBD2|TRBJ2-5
TGTGCCAGCTCGACTAGCGGGGTCCTTCAGCCGTACTTC
CASSTSGVLQPYF
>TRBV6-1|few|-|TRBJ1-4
TGTGCCAGCAGAAGCCGAACGGGTCGAGTCGAAAAACTGTTTTTT
CASRSRTGRVEKLFF
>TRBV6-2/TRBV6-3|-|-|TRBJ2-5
TGTGCCAGCAGTTACTCGAGGCGGGGTCAAGAGACCCAGTACTTC
CASSYSRRGQETQYF
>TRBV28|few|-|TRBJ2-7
TGTGCCAGCAGTGGGACGGGACCCAGGAGCTCCTACGAGCAGTACTTC
CASSGTGPRSSYEQYF
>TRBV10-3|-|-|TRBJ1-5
TGTGCCATCAGTTTACAGCCAGAACAGCCCCAGCATTTT
CAISLQPEQPQHF
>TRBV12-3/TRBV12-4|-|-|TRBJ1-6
TGTGCCAGCACCGGGATTTTAAATTCACCCCTCCACTTT
CASTGILNSPLHF
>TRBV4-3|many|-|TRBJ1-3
TGCGCCAGCAGCCCCGCCGACCGAAGGGGGACTTCTGGAAACACCATATATTTT
CASSPADRRGTSGNTIYF
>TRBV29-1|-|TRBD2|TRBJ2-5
TGCAGCGTGCTCGCTAGCGGACAAGAGACCCAGTACTTC
CSVLASGQETQYF
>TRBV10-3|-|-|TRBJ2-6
TGTGCCATCAGTGAGTTGGGGCCGCAGAGCTCTGGGGCCAACGTCCTGACTTTC
CAISELGPQSSGANVLTF
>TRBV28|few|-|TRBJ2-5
TGTGCCAGCAGTTTAAACGGTATACAAGAGACCCAGTACTTC
CASSLNGIQETQYF
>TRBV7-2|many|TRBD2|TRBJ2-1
TGTGCCAGCAGTCGAAGCGGGAGCTCCTACAATGAGCAGTTCTTC
CASSRSGSSYNEQFF
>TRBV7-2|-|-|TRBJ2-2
TGTGCCAGCAGCTTAACCCCGCGGTTATCGAACACCGGGGAGCTGTTTTTT
CASSLTPRLSNTGELFF
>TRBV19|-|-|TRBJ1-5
TGTGCCAGTACCGGTGGCAGTAACAATCAGCCCCAGCATTTT
CASTGGSNNQPQHF
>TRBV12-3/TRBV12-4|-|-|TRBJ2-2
TGTGCCAGCAGTTGGCGGACCCCCGGGGAGCTGTTTTTT
CASSWRTPGELFF
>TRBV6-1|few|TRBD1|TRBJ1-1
TGTGCCAGCAGTGAACGGTCAGGGGGGGCTTTCTTT
CASSERSGGAFF
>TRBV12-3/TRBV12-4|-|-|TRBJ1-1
TGTGCCAGCACCGACCCGGGACTTAGGGAAACTGAAGCTTTCTTT
CASTDPGLRETEAFF
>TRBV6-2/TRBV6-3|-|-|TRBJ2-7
TGTGCCAGCAGTTACTCCACCGGCAACTACGAGCAGTACTTC
CASSYSTGNYEQYF
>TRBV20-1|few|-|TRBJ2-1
TGCAGTGCTAGTTCGACTGGGAGCTCCTACAATGAGCAGTTCTTC
CSASSTGSSYNEQFF
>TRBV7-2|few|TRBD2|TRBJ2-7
TGTGCCAGCAGCTTAGAGGCGGGAGGGCGCTACGAGCAGTACTTC
CASSLEAGGRYEQYF
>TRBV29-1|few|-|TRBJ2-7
TGCAGCGTTAGTTTAGGTGGATACGAGCAGTACTTC
CSVSLGGYEQYF
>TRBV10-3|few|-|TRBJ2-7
TGTGCCATCAGTGAGTCGGCTGGGATCTACGAGCAGTACTTC
CAISESAGIYEQYF
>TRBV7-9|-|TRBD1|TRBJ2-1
TGTGCCAGCAGCCTACCGGGACAGAGGAAGGGTGAGCAGTTCTTC
CASSLPGQRKGEQFF
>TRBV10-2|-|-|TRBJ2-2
TGCGCCATGTCGACAGGGACTGACACCGGGGAGCTGTTTTTT
CAMSTGTDTGELFF
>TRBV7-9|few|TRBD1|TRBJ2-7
TGTGCCAGCAGCCTACACGGGACAGACTACGAGCAGTACTTC
CASSLHGTDYEQYF
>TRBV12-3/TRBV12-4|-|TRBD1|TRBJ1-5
TGTGCCAGCAGTACAGGGGGCGCGGATCAGCCCCAGCATTTT
CASSTGGADQPQHF
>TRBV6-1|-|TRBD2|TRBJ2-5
TGTGCCAGCAGTGAAATCGTTAGCGGGAGTGGCCAAGAGACCCAGTACTTC
CASSEIVSGSGQETQYF
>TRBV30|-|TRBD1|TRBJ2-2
TGTGCCTGGGGCGGGACAGGGGTCGCCGGGGAGCTGTTTTTT
CAWGGTGVAGELFF
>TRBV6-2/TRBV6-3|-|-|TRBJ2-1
TGTGCCAGCAGTTACTCCTTCCATTACAATGAGCAGTTCTTC
CASSYSFHYNEQFF
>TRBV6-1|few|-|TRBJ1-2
TGTGCCAGCAGTGAACGGGGGGATGATGGCTACACCTTC
CASSERGDDGYTF
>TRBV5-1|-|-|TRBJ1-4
TGCGCCAGCAGCTCAGGGGAGTCTGGTGAAAAACTGTTTTTT
CASSSGESGEKLFF
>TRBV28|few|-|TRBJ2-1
TGTGCCAGCAGTTTAATTGGGCAGTACTACAATGAGCAGTTCTTC
CASSLIGQYYNEQFF
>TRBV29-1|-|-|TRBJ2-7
TGCAGCGTTGAAGGCCCGGGGGCCTACGAGCAGTACTTC
CSVEGPGAYEQYF
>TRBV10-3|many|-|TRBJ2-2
TGTGCCATCAGTGCCTCCCGGGACACACCAACCGGGGAGCTGTTTTTT
CAISASRDTPTGELFF
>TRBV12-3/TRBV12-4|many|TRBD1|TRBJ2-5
TGTGCCAGCAGTCTGACAGGGGGCGAGGAGACCCAGTACTTC
CASSLTGGEETQYF
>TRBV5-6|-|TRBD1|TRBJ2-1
TGTGCCAGCAGCCTTCCCGCCGGGACAGGATATGAGCAGTTCTTC
CASSLPAGTGYEQFF
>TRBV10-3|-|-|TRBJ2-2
TGTGCCATCAGTCAGACTGCAGTCGGGAACACCGGGGAGCTGTTTTTT
CAISQTAVGNTGELFF
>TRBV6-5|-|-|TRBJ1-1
TGTGCCAGCAGTTATGCCGCGAGGACGAACACTGAAGCTTTCTTT
CASSYAARTNTEAFF
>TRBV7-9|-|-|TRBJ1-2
TGTGCCAGCAGCTTGTGGACAGTAATTACTAACTATGGCTACACCTTC
CASSLWTVITNYGYTF
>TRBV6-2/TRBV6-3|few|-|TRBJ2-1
TGTGCCAGCAGTTACTCCACTGCATGGGGGCCTCCCTACAATGAGCAGTTCTTC
CASSYSTAWGPPYNEQFF
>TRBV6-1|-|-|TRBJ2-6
TGTGCCAGCAGATCCAGCGGGTCTGGGGCCAACGTCCTGACTTTC
CASRSSGSGANVLTF
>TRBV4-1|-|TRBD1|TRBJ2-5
TGCGCCAGCAGTTCTATGGGACAGCAAGAGACCCAGTACTTC
CASSSMGQQETQYF
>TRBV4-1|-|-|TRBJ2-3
TGCGCCAGCAGCCAACCACACACAGATACGCAGTATTTT
CASSQPHTDTQYF
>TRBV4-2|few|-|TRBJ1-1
TGTGCCAGCAGCCAAGATTGGGGAGCCTCTGAAGCTTTCTTT
CASSQDWGASEAFF
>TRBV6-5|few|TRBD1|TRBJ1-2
TGTGCCAGCAGTTCGTCCGGGACAGTCTATGGCTACACCTTC
CASSSSGTVYGYTF
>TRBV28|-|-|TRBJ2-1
TGTGCCAGCAAGTTGGCCTTATACAATGAGCAGTTCTTC
CASKLALYNEQFF
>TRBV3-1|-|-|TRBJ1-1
TGTGCCAGCAGCCCCGGGGAAAGGTCAGCAGCTTTCTTT
CASSPGERSAAFF
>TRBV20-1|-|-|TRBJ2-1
TGCCGTGCTAGTTCAGGGATAGGAAGCAATGAGCAGTTCTTC
CRASSGIGSNEQFF
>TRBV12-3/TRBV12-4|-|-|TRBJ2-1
TGTGCCAGCCTCTGGCGGGGAGACTACAATGAGCAGTTCTTC
CASLWRGDYNEQFF
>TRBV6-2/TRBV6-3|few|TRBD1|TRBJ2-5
TGTGCCAGCAGTGGGACAGAAGAGACCCAGTACTTC
CASSGTEETQYF
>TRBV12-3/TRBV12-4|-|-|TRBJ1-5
TGTGCCAGCAGCAAAGGGGCCGCTAATAGCAATCAGCCCCAGCATTTT
CASSKGAANSNQPQHF
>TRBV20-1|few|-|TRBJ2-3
TGCAGTGCTAGTAGCGGTACCACAGATACGCAGTATTTT
CSASSGTTDTQYF
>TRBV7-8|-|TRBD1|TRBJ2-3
TGTGCCAGCAGCTTAGAACCGACAGGGGGTCGCACAGATACGCAGTATTTT
CASSLEPTGGRTDTQYF
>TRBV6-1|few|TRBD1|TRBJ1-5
TGTGCCAGCAGTGGAGGACAGGGGCAGCCCCAGCATTTT
CASSGGQGQPQHF
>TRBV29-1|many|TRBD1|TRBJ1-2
TGCAGCGTTGACGGACAGGGAAGAAACTATGGCTACACCTTC
CSVDGQGRNYGYTF
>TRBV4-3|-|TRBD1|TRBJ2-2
TGCGCCAGCAGCCAAGAGGACAGGGGGCAGATGTCCGGGGAGCTGTTTTTT
CASSQEDRGQMSGELFF
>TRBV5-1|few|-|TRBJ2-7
TGCGCCAGCAGCACGGGACACTCCTACGAGCAGTACTTC
CASSTGHSYEQYF